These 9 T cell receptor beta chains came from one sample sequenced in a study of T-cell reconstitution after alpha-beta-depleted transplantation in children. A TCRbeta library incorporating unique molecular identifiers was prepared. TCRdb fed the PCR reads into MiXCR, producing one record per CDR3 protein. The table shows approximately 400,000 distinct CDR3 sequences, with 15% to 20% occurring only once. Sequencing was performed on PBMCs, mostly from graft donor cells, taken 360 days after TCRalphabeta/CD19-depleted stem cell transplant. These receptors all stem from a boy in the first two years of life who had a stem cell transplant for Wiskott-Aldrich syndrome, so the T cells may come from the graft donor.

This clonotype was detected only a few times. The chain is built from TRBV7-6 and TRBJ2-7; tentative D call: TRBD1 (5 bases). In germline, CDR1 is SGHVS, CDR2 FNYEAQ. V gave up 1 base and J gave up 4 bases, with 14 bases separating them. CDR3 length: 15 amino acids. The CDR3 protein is CASSLDQGTNYEQYF. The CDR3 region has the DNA TGTGCCAGCAGCTTAGACCAGGGCACCAATTACGAGCAGTACTTC. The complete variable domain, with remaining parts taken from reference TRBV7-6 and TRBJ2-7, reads GAGVSQSPRYKVTKRGQDVALRCDPISGHVSLYWYRQALGQGPEFLTYFNYEAQQDKSGLPNDRFSAERPEGSISTLTIQRTEQRDSAMYRCASSLDQGTNYEQYFGPGTRLTVT.

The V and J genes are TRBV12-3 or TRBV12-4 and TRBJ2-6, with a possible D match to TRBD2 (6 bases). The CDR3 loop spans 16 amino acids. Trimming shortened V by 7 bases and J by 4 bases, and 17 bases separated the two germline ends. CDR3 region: CASTLGWAGGANVLTF. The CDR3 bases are TGTGCCAGCACCTTGGGCTGGGCGGGAGGGGCCAACGTCCTGACTTTC.

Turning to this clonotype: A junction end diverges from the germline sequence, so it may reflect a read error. This CDR3 is CASSIAGDASYEQYF. The CDR3 DNA is TGTGCCAGCAGTATAGCGGGAGATGCCTCCTACGAGCAGTACTTC. The chain joins TRBV12-3 or TRBV12-4 to TRBJ2-7; 9 bases line up with TRBD2. This CDR3 region has 15 residues.

The CDR3 DNA reads as TGTGCCAGCAGTTTACACTTCTCTGGAAACACCATATATTTT. It yields the protein CASSLHFSGNTIYF. The chain joins TRBV12-3 or TRBV12-4 to TRBJ1-3, with unresolved D. The CDR3 extends over 14 amino acids. Trimming left V 2 bases short and J 0 bases short, with 5 bases between.

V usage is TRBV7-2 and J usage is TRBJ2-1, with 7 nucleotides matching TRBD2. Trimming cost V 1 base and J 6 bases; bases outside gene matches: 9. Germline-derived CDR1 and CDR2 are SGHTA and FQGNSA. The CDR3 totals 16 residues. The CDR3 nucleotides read TGTGCCAGCAGCTTAGAGACTAGCACTATTTCCAATGAGCAGTTCTTC. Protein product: CASSLETSTISNEQFF.

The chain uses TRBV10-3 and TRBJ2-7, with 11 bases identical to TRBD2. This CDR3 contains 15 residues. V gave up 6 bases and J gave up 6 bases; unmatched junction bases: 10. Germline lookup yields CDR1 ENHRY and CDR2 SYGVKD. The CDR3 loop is CAIRTGTSGPGEQYF. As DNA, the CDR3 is TGTGCCATCAGGACCGGGACTAGCGGTCCGGGCGAGCAGTACTTC.

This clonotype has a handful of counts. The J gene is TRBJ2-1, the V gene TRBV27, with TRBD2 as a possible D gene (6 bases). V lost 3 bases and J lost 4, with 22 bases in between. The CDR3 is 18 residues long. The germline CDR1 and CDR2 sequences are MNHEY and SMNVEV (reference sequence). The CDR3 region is CASSFRVIAAQVYNEQFF. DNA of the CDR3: TGTGCCAGCAGTTTTCGGGTGATAGCGGCACAAGTTTACAATGAGCAGTTCTTC.

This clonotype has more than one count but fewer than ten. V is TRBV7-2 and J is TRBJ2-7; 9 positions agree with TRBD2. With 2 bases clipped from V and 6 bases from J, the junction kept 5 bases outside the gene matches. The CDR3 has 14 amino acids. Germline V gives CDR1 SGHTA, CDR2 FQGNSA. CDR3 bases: TGTGCCAGCAGCTTAAGATTAGCGGGAGTCGAGCAGTACTTC. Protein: CASSLRLAGVEQYF.

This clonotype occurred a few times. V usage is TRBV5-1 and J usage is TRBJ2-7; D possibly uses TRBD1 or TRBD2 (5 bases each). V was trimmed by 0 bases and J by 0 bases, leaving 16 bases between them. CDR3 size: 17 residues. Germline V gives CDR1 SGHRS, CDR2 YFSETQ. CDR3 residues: CASSLGGGRISSYEQYF. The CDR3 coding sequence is TGCGCCAGCAGCTTGGGTGGGGGACGGATTAGCTCCTACGAGCAGTACTTC. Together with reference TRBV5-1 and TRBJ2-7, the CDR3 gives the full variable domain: KAGVTQTPRYLIKTRGQQVTLSCSPISGHRSVSWYQQTPGQGLQFLFEYFSETQRNKGNFPGRFSGRQFSNSRSEMNVSTLELGDSALYLCASSLGGGRISSYEQYFGPGTRLTVT.